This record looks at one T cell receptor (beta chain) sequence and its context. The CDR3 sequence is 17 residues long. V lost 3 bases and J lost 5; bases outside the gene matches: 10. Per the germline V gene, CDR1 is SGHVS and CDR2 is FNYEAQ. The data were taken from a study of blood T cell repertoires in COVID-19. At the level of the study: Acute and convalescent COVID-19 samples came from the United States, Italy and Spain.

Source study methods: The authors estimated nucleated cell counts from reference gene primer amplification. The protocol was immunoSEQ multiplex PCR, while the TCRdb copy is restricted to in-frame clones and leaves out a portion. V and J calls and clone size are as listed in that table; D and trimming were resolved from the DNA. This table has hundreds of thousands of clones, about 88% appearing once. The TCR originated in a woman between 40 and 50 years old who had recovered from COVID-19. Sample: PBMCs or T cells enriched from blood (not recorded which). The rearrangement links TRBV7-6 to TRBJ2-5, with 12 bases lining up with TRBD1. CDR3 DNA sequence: TGTGCCAGCAGCTTGGGGCGGGGACAGGGGGCGAGTGAGACCCAGTACTTC. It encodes CASSLGRGQGASETQYF.